These T cell receptor beta chains were read from a single sample in a study of blood T cell repertoires in COVID-19. Clones were sequenced by immunoSEQ multiplex PCR, and TCRdb holds only the in-frame ones, with some missing. The sample yields 360,000 or so clones, roughly 87% seen once. Input material: PBMCs or T cells enriched from blood (not recorded which). The receptors shown here come from a woman between 45 and 65 years old who had recovered from COVID-19. Each CDR3 is given with its conserved first and last residue. D genes are given only for firm matches. Part of the rows lack a size; the others show once, few, many or a class for expanded clones.

abundance: NA; j_gene: TRBJ2-1; v_gene: TRBV7-6; d_gene: TRBD1; CDR3nt: TGTGCCAGCACCCGGGCAGGGGGACGCTCCTACAATGAGCAGTTCTTC; CDR3aa: CASTRAGGRSYNEQFF
abundance: NA; j_gene: TRBJ1-4; v_gene: TRBV19; d_gene: TRBD1; CDR3nt: TGTGCCAGTAGTATTACCGGGACAGGCGTAGGTAATGAAAAACTGTTTTTT; CDR3aa: CASSITGTGVGNEKLFF
abundance: NA; j_gene: TRBJ1-1; v_gene: TRBV7-9; d_gene: NA; CDR3nt: TGTGCCAGCAGCTTGTCAGGGAACACTGAAGCTTTCTTT; CDR3aa: CASSLSGNTEAFF
abundance: NA; j_gene: TRBJ2-7; v_gene: TRBV29-1; d_gene: TRBD2; CDR3nt: TGCAGCGTTGATGGGGCTAGCGGGAGTTACGAGCAGTACTTC; CDR3aa: CSVDGASGSYEQYF
abundance: NA; j_gene: TRBJ1-3; v_gene: TRBV2; d_gene: TRBD1; CDR3nt: TGTGCCAGCAGTGAAGCGTGGGGACAGGGGAGAAACACCATATATTTT; CDR3aa: CASSEAWGQGRNTIYF
abundance: NA; j_gene: TRBJ1-2; v_gene: TRBV4-2; d_gene: NA; CDR3nt: TGTGCCAGCAGCAATCCGGACATTAACTATGGCTACACCTTC; CDR3aa: CASSNPDINYGYTF
abundance: NA; j_gene: TRBJ1-5; v_gene: TRBV30; d_gene: NA; CDR3nt: TGTGCCTGGAGTGTACAGAAAGGTCAGCCCCAGCATTTT; CDR3aa: CAWSVQKGQPQHF
abundance: few; j_gene: TRBJ1-1; v_gene: TRBV14; d_gene: NA; CDR3nt: TGTGCCAGCAGCCAAGCGAGACTTAGGAAAGCTTTCTTT; CDR3aa: CASSQARLRKAFF
abundance: NA; j_gene: TRBJ1-6; v_gene: TRBV2; d_gene: NA; CDR3nt: TGTGCCAGCAGTGCAGGGAATTCACCCCTCCACTTT; CDR3aa: CASSAGNSPLHF
abundance: NA; j_gene: TRBJ1-5; v_gene: TRBV4-1; d_gene: NA; CDR3nt: TGCGCCAGCAGCCAAGACTCAGGCTATAGCAATCAGCCCCAGCATTTT; CDR3aa: CASSQDSGYSNQPQHF
abundance: few; j_gene: TRBJ1-5; v_gene: TRBV10-2; d_gene: NA; CDR3nt: TGCGCCAGCAGTGATCCGGGGGATCAGCCCCAGCATTTT; CDR3aa: CASSDPGDQPQHF
abundance: NA; j_gene: TRBJ1-2; v_gene: TRBV19; d_gene: TRBD1; CDR3nt: TGTGCCAGTGCTGTCACAGGGGGGTTGGGCTACACCTTC; CDR3aa: CASAVTGGLGYTF
abundance: NA; j_gene: TRBJ1-2; v_gene: TRBV29-1; d_gene: NA; CDR3nt: TGCAGCGTTGAGGGAGGGGTAGGCTACACCTTC; CDR3aa: CSVEGGVGYTF
abundance: once; j_gene: TRBJ2-7; v_gene: TRBV5-1; d_gene: TRBD1; CDR3nt: TGCGCCAGCAGCTTGGTGTTTAAAGGGACAGGAAGCTCCTACGAGCAGTACTTC; CDR3aa: CASSLVFKGTGSSYEQYF
abundance: NA; j_gene: TRBJ2-7; v_gene: TRBV5-4; d_gene: TRBD1; CDR3nt: TGTGCCAGCAGCGCAGGAGGACAGGGGACCTACGAGCAGTACTTC; CDR3aa: CASSAGGQGTYEQYF
abundance: NA; j_gene: TRBJ2-7; v_gene: TRBV2; d_gene: NA; CDR3nt: TGTGCCAGCAGCCCTTTATACGAGCAGTACTTC; CDR3aa: CASSPLYEQYF
abundance: NA; j_gene: TRBJ1-3; v_gene: TRBV18; d_gene: TRBD1; CDR3nt: TGTGCCAGCTCACCACCGGCCAGGGGGTCTGGAAACACCATATATTTT; CDR3aa: CASSPPARGSGNTIYF
abundance: NA; j_gene: TRBJ1-1; v_gene: TRBV18; d_gene: NA; CDR3nt: TGTGCCAGCTCACCAGGCGGGGGGGGCACTGAAGCTTTCTTT; CDR3aa: CASSPGGGGTEAFF
abundance: once; j_gene: TRBJ2-1; v_gene: TRBV25-1; d_gene: TRBD2; CDR3nt: TGTGCCAGCAGTGACCCTAGCGGGAGTACCAATGAGCAGTTCTTC; CDR3aa: CASSDPSGSTNEQFF
abundance: NA; j_gene: TRBJ2-3; v_gene: TRBV5-1; d_gene: NA; CDR3nt: TGCGCCAGCAGCTCAAACACAGATACGCAGTATTTT; CDR3aa: CASSSNTDTQYF
abundance: NA; j_gene: TRBJ2-2; v_gene: TRBV7-2; d_gene: NA; CDR3nt: TGTGCCAGCAGCTTAGCGGGGGGACCGAACACCGGGGAGCTGTTTTTT; CDR3aa: CASSLAGGPNTGELFF
abundance: few; j_gene: TRBJ1-2; v_gene: TRBV5-1; d_gene: NA; CDR3nt: TGCGCCAGCAGCTTGGCCGGGAATATCTACTATGGCTACACCTTC; CDR3aa: CASSLAGNIYYGYTF
abundance: few; j_gene: TRBJ1-1; v_gene: TRBV5-4; d_gene: NA; CDR3nt: TGTGCCAGCAGCCCGGGGGGTGGCAGACCAAAGGACACTGAAGCTTTCTTT; CDR3aa: CASSPGGGRPKDTEAFF
abundance: NA; j_gene: TRBJ1-2; v_gene: TRBV7-2; d_gene: NA; CDR3nt: TGTGCCAGCAGCCAGACAGTTTTCTATGGCTACACCTTC; CDR3aa: CASSQTVFYGYTF
abundance: NA; j_gene: TRBJ2-1; v_gene: TRBV6-2/TRBV6-3; d_gene: TRBD1; CDR3nt: TGTGCCAGCAGCTCCGGGACAGATAATGAGCAGTTCTTC; CDR3aa: CASSSGTDNEQFF
abundance: NA; j_gene: TRBJ1-1; v_gene: TRBV11-2; d_gene: NA; CDR3nt: TGTGCCAGCACCTGGACGGGAAACACTGAAGCTTTCTTT; CDR3aa: CASTWTGNTEAFF
abundance: few; j_gene: TRBJ1-1; v_gene: TRBV27; d_gene: NA; CDR3nt: TGTGCCAGCAGTTTATGGGGCAGGGGCACTGAAGCTTTCTTT; CDR3aa: CASSLWGRGTEAFF
abundance: NA; j_gene: TRBJ2-7; v_gene: TRBV11-3; d_gene: TRBD1; CDR3nt: TGTGCCAGCAGGAGAGGGGGCTTGCAGTACTTC; CDR3aa: CASRRGGLQYF
abundance: few; j_gene: TRBJ1-1; v_gene: TRBV19; d_gene: TRBD1; CDR3nt: TGTGCCAGTAGGGCCTGGGACAGCCCTGAAGCTTTCTTT; CDR3aa: CASRAWDSPEAFF
abundance: NA; j_gene: TRBJ1-1; v_gene: TRBV18; d_gene: NA; CDR3nt: TGTGCCAGCTCACCACTAATAGAACAGAAAGCTTTCTTT; CDR3aa: CASSPLIEQKAFF
abundance: NA; j_gene: TRBJ1-2; v_gene: TRBV5-6; d_gene: TRBD1; CDR3nt: TGTGCCAGCAGCTTCCGGGACAGGGGGTACTATGGCTACACCTTC; CDR3aa: CASSFRDRGYYGYTF
abundance: NA; j_gene: TRBJ2-2; v_gene: TRBV6-5; d_gene: NA; CDR3nt: TGTGCCAGCAGTACAGGGTTCCCGAGCACCGGGGAGCTGTTTTTT; CDR3aa: CASSTGFPSTGELFF
abundance: once; j_gene: TRBJ2-3; v_gene: TRBV7-9; d_gene: TRBD1; CDR3nt: TGTGCCAGCAGCTTACCTCCCAGCAGGGGGCGGGCAGATACGCAGTATTTT; CDR3aa: CASSLPPSRGRADTQYF
abundance: NA; j_gene: TRBJ2-7; v_gene: TRBV11-2; d_gene: NA; CDR3nt: TGTGCCAGCAGCTTAGTATACGAGCAGTACTTC; CDR3aa: CASSLVYEQYF
abundance: once; j_gene: TRBJ1-2; v_gene: TRBV2; d_gene: NA; CDR3nt: TGTGCCAGCAGTGAGAGTCAAAGGGGTGGCTATGGCTACACCTTC; CDR3aa: CASSESQRGGYGYTF
abundance: NA; j_gene: TRBJ2-2; v_gene: TRBV7-3; d_gene: TRBD2; CDR3nt: TGTGCCAGCAGCCTTGGACCGGGGGGGATCACCGGGGAGCTGTTTTTT; CDR3aa: CASSLGPGGITGELFF
abundance: once; j_gene: TRBJ1-6; v_gene: TRBV10-3; d_gene: NA; CDR3nt: TGTGCCACCCAACAGGGAAGGGATAATTCACCCCTCCACTTT; CDR3aa: CATQQGRDNSPLHF
abundance: NA; j_gene: TRBJ2-3; v_gene: TRBV19; d_gene: NA; CDR3nt: TGTGCCAGTAGTATAGAGGGGAGGGGACAAGGCACAGATACGCAGTATTTT; CDR3aa: CASSIEGRGQGTDTQYF